The text below deals with one TCR beta chain. There is no known antigen for this receptor. The record has no base qualities; no much larger clone is one base away. Using the deep immunoSEQ assay, multiplex PCR amplified TCR CDR3 regions from genomic DNA. Extracted genomic DNA from each cell subset was distributed evenly across all wells of several immunoSEQ 96-well plates, and each plate was treated as a replicate. For sorted subsets, each replicate PCR was loaded with 200 ng genomic DNA, equivalent to 25,000 to 35,000 T cell genomes. Purified libraries were quantified with a Qubit 3.0 fluorometer, sized on a Bioanalyzer 2100, and re-quantified with the KAPA Library Quantification kit. Every immunoSEQ 96-well plate was sequenced on a separate single-read 150-cycle Illumina NextSeq 550 flow cell. The published analysis was carried out like this. The immunoSEQ output contained only junctional sequences without quality scores, so filtering could not match that applied to full-length reads. To assign V/J genes and CDR3, sequences were annotated against IMGT germline references using PyIR, a Python wrapper for IgBLAST v1.9. Any read was removed if the V/J assignment was weak (E-value above 1e-6), the CDR3 was missing, or the read contained stop codons, out-of-frame junctions, or ambiguous translated residues. V3J clonotypes were defined as sequences sharing an identical inferred V gene, J gene, and CDR3 amino acid sequence. The percentage overlap between two repertoires was calculated by dividing the number of shared unique clonotypes by the size of the smaller repertoire. Richness of each repertoire was evaluated using RTK rarefaction, the Chao1 estimator, and Recon v2.1 estimates of unobserved clonotypes. OLGA was used to compute generation probabilities for all TCRbeta clonotypes that the gDNA method yielded from a handful of donors. TCRdb obtained this table from immuneACCESS and retained in-frame rearrangements with V and J assigned. These tables miss some clones; where compared with another copy, unresolved V genes account for less than half of the shortfall, and the remainder is unexplained. D and trimming come from the DNA, and the V and J calls and clone size come from that table. The sample table shows about 2.1 million clones, and just over 90% are seen once. 1.5% to 2% of the sample is taken by the ten largest.

The CDR3 holds 16 amino acids from the cysteine to the phenylalanine. Only the CDR3 DNA is retained, 48 bases long and in frame from the first base. CDR1 and CDR2 are read off the germline V gene as MNHEY and SVGAGI. V is cut by 0 bases and J by 6 bases, and the space between the germline ends is 14 bases. This entry belongs to a study of shared clonotypes between healthy human individuals (dated by TCRdb to the early 2020s). In terms of the full investigation: Two women and a few men aged 18 to 49 years were included in the cohort. To estimate repertoire size and how much clonotypes are shared between individuals, the study performed deep sequencing of blood TCR repertoires from 4 to 6 healthy adults. Each donor's leukapheresis produced roughly between roughly 0.85 and 9.5 billion PBMCs. Per donor, three plates each were used for CD4 naive and CD4 memory, two for CD8 naive, and one for CD8 memory. To increase sequencing depth and limit assay-specific biases, TCR repertoire library preparation and sequencing were carried out by different laboratories using diverse techniques.

What the authors observed across the whole study: Compared with non-shared clonotypes, clonotypes shared by all four sorted-subset donors had higher generation probabilities. Approximately 4.8% of naive CD4, more than 3% of naive CD8, 2.3% of memory CD4, and about 0.4% of memory CD8 clonotypes were shared across several donors. The small number of donors limited the genetic and exposure-history diversity represented. Estimated clonotype richness was generally larger for naive than for memory subsets. Pairwise subsampling led to the expectation that sequencing depth would affect the degree of clonotype sharing among donors. Sampling was restricted to blood, and TCR repertoires in tissues likely differ from the TCR repertoires found in blood. Rarefaction of sorted-subset datasets indicated incomplete sequencing despite the large sequencing depth.

CD8 naive samples were CD45RO-negative cells positively selected for CCR7, giving a CD45RA+CCR7+ population that excluded TemRA cells. The donors were healthy, HIV-negative adults with no recently reported acute infections or vaccinations. Only Caucasian adults living in Nashville, Tennessee, USA were represented among the donors. Blood was obtained by leukapheresis, after which PBMCs were separated by Ficoll-Histopaque density gradient centrifugation and cryopreserved in liquid nitrogen vapor phase. Purity and quantity of every magnetically sorted T cell population were checked by analytical flow cytometry. Each sorted fraction had its genomic DNA isolated and then quantified by UV absorbance on a Nanodrop 2000c.

This clonotype was obtained from a man aged 18 to 35 in good health. Some clones in this sample may be carry-over from other donors' samples. In this chain, TRBV6-5 is recombined with TRBJ2-2; the D gene lacks a confident call. Specimen: naive CD8+ T cells from PBMCs. This specimen's cell subset or site label, interpreted: CD45RA+CCR7+. The nucleotide sequence is TGTGCCAGCAGTTACTCGATTGGCTGGGTTGCCGGGGAGCTGTTTTTT. This codes for CASSYSIGWVAGELFF.